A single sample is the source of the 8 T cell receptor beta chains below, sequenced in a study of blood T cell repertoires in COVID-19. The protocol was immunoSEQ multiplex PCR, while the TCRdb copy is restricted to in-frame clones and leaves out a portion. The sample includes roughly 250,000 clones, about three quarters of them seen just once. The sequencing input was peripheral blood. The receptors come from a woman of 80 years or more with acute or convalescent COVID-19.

The CDR3 nucleotides read TGTGCCAGCAGTGAAGGAGTCCAGCCCCAGCATTTT. It yields the protein CASSEGVQPQHF. This chain joins TRBV2 and TRBJ1-5; D is undetermined. There are 12 residues in the CDR3. The germline CDR1 and CDR2 sequences are SNHLY and FYNNEI. V lost 1 base to trimming and J lost 7 bases, with 5 bases between them.

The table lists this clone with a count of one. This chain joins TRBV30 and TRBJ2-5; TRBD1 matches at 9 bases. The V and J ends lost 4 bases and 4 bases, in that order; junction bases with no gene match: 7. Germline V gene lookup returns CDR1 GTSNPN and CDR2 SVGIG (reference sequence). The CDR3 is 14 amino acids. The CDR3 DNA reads TGTGCCTGGATCCGGACAGGGGTTAGAGAGACCCAGTACTTC. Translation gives CAWIRTGVRETQYF.

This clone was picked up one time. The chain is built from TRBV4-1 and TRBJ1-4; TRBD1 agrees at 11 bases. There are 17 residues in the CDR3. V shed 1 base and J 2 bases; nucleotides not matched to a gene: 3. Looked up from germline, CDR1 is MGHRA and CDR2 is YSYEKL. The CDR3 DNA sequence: TGCGCCAGCAGCCAAGCGCGGACAGGGGGCACTAATGAAAAACTGTTTTTT. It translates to CASSQARTGGTNEKLFF.

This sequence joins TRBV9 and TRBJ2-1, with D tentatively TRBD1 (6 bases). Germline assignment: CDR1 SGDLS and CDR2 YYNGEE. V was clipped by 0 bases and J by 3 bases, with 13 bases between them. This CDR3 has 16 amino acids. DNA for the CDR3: TGTGCCAGCAGCGTAGAATTTGGACAGAACTACAATGAGCAGTTCTTC. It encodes CASSVEFGQNYNEQFF. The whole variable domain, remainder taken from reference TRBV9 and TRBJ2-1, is DSGVTQTPKHLITATGQRVTLRCSPRSGDLSVYWYQQSLDQGLQFLIQYYNGEERAKGNILERFSAQQFPDLHSELNLSSLELGDSALYFCASSVEFGQNYNEQFFGPGTRLTVL.

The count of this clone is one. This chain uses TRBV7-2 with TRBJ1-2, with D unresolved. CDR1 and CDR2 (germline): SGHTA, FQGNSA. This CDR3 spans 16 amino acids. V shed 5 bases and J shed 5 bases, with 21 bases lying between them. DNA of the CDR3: TGTGCCAGCAGCAGGACCGGGAACTCCATCCAGTATGGCTACACCTTC. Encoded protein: CASSRTGNSIQYGYTF.

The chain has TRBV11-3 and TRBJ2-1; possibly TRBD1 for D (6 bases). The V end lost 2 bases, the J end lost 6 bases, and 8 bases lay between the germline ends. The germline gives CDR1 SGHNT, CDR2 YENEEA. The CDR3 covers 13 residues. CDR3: CASSLNRVNEQFF. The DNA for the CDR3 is TGTGCCAGCAGCTTAAACAGGGTCAATGAGCAGTTCTTC.

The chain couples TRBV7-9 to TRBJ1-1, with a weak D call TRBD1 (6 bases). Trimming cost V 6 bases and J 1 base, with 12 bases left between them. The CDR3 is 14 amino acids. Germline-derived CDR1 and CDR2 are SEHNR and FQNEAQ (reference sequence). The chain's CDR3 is CASSHGTQNTEAFF. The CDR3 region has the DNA TGTGCCAGCAGTCACGGGACACAGAACACTGAAGCTTTCTTT.

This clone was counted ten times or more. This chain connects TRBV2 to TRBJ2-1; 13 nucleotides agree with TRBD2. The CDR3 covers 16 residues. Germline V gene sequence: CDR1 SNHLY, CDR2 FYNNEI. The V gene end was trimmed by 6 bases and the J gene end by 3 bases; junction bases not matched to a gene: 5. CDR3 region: CASSATSGGFYNEQFF. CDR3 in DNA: TGTGCCAGCAGCGCGACTAGCGGGGGGTTCTACAATGAGCAGTTCTTC.